This TCR beta chain was recorded in a study of cytomegalovirus exposure and HLA in healthy donors. Primers included in the PCR were 60 Vbeta and 13 Jbeta primers. Profiled with immunoSEQ multiplex PCR; TCRdb holds only in-frame clones, not every one. The table lists about 130,000 clones, roughly 80% of them singletons. The sequence was obtained from a young man in good health and CMV-seronegative. Sequenced sample: PBMCs.

CDR3 sequence: CASSQAGFSYEQYF. In DNA form, the CDR3 reads TGTGCCAGCAGCCAAGCGGGATTCTCCTACGAGCAGTACTTC. This chain uses TRBV4-2 with TRBJ2-7; D possibly corresponds to TRBD2 (5 bases). V was cut by 1 base and J by 0 bases, with 7 bases left in between. CDR3 size: 14 residues. CDR1 is LGHNA, CDR2 YNFKEQ, per germline.